This is a list of T cell receptor beta chains from one sample in a study of regulatory T cells in long-lasting Graves disease. Using its own MiXCR run on the multiplex PCR reads, TCRdb lists one record per CDR3 protein. The sample yields about 360,000 distinct CDR3 sequences, about a sixth seen once. The same data also went into a second study, on T cells in Graves' hyperthyroidism and ophthalmopathy.

The source was peripheral blood mononuclear cells (PBMCs), collected at new diagnosis, from a patient treated with antithyroid drugs. The receptor set was obtained from a young woman with Graves disease. The CDR3 runs from the conserved cysteine through the conserved F or W. The D gene is left open where the match is weak. Expanded clones are given a class, and other clones once, few, many or no size at all.

D: TRBD2; size: .; J: TRBJ2-7; V: TRBV7-2; DNA: TGTGCCAGCAGCACGGGACTAGCGCGGGGGCCCGAGCAGTACTTC; CDR3: CASSTGLARGPEQYF
D: .; size: many; J: TRBJ2-2; V: TRBV11-3; DNA: TGTGCCAGCAGCTTAGTATCCAGAAACACCGGGGAGCTGTTTTTT; CDR3: CASSLVSRNTGELFF
D: .; size: .; J: TRBJ2-1; V: TRBV19; DNA: TGTGCCAGTAGTATAATAAGGCTAGGGAGCTCCTACAATGAGCAGTTCTTC; CDR3: CASSIIRLGSSYNEQFF
D: .; size: many; J: TRBJ2-7; V: TRBV18; DNA: TGTGCCAGCTCACCACTACCGGACTCCTACGAGCAGTACTTC; CDR3: CASSPLPDSYEQYF
D: .; size: many; J: TRBJ2-1; V: TRBV11-1; DNA: TGTGCCAGCAGCTTAGAGGACCTATACAATGAGCAGTTCTTC; CDR3: CASSLEDLYNEQFF
D: .; size: many; J: TRBJ2-2; V: TRBV5-1; DNA: TGCGCCAGCAGCTTGGGAGGGGCGAACACCGGGGAGCTGTTTTTT; CDR3: CASSLGGANTGELFF
D: TRBD2; size: many; J: TRBJ2-3; V: TRBV5-1; DNA: TGTGCCAGCAGCGTAACTAGCGGGAGGGCCGCAGATACGCAGTATTTT; CDR3: CASSVTSGRAADTQYF
D: TRBD2; size: few; J: TRBJ2-7; V: TRBV6-2/TRBV6-3; DNA: TGTGCCAGCAGTAGGACTAGCGGAACCTACGGGCAGTACTTC; CDR3: CASSRTSGTYGQYF
D: .; size: .; J: TRBJ2-7; V: TRBV7-9; DNA: TGTGCCAGCAGCTTAGGAGACCCCCCACTCTACGAGCAGTACTTC; CDR3: CASSLGDPPLYEQYF
D: TRBD2; size: many; J: TRBJ2-5; V: TRBV27; DNA: TGTGCCAGCAGTCGTCTAGCGGGGGAAGAGACCCAGTACTTC; CDR3: CASSRLAGEETQYF
D: TRBD1; size: many; J: TRBJ1-2; V: TRBV12-3/TRBV12-4; DNA: TGTGCCAGCAGTTTTGGGGGACAGGGCTACACCTTC; CDR3: CASSFGGQGYTF
D: .; size: .; J: TRBJ1-2; V: TRBV29-1; DNA: TGCAGCGTCGGGGACACCTCCGCGGGCTACACCTTC; CDR3: CSVGDTSAGYTF
D: TRBD1; size: .; J: TRBJ1-4; V: TRBV6-1; DNA: TGTGCCAGCAGCGAGGACAGGTTGTATGAAAAACTGTTTTTT; CDR3: CASSEDRLYEKLFF
D: TRBD2; size: few; J: TRBJ2-1; V: TRBV6-1; DNA: TGTGCCAGCAGGTTACAAGCGGGGGGGCCTCATGAGCAGTTCTTC; CDR3: CASRLQAGGPHEQFF
D: .; size: many; J: TRBJ2-3; V: TRBV10-1; DNA: TGCGCCAGCAGTGATAAGGAGCGGGGCACAGATACGCAGTATTTT; CDR3: CASSDKERGTDTQYF
D: .; size: many; J: TRBJ1-2; V: TRBV12-3/TRBV12-4; DNA: TGTGCCAGCAGTTTCGGGGGCGGAAACTATGGCTACACCTTC; CDR3: CASSFGGGNYGYTF
D: TRBD2; size: .; J: TRBJ2-5; V: TRBV3-1; DNA: TGTGCCAGCAGCTTCACAGCGGGAGAGGGAGAGACCCAGTACTTC; CDR3: CASSFTAGEGETQYF
D: TRBD2; size: many; J: TRBJ2-3; V: TRBV15; DNA: TGTGCCACCAGCAGAGGTTCTAGCGGGGGGGGCACAGATACGCAGTATTTT; CDR3: CATSRGSSGGGTDTQYF